This T cell receptor beta chain was sequenced in a study of T cells in tuberculosis. Study details: T cells were selected with CD1B tetramers loaded with glucose monomycolate.

This clone has only a few counts. The antigen is unknown. V was pared by 6 bases and J by 4 bases, with 19 bases between. The V gene's germline CDR1 is SNHLY and CDR2 FYNNEI. The CDR3 length is 15 residues. Whole-study results and caveats: Active tuberculosis alpha repertoires lay closer to GMM-specific TCRs than controls'. GEM motif frequencies gave around 70% accuracy; the GMM repertoire gave 85% to 90%.

The repertoire was sequenced with immunoSEQ multiplex PCR; TCRdb's copy has only in-frame clones and lacks some. The profile shows around 33,000 clones, around 93% of them singletons. The rearrangement joins TRBV2 to TRBJ2-7, with D possibly matching TRBD2 (5 bases). Sequenced: PBMCs. The sequence was collected from a donor aged 10 to 29 with latent tuberculosis or without tuberculosis infection. Some clones in this sample may be carry-over from other donors' samples. As DNA, the CDR3 is TGTGCCAGCAGCTTCGGGGATAGATCTACGTACGAGCAGTACTTC. It codes for CASSFGDRSTYEQYF.